The 29 T cell receptor beta chains presented below share a single source sample, sequenced in a study of T cells in Graves' hyperthyroidism and ophthalmopathy. Amplification yielded TCR beta CDR3 regions, with RNA transcripts as the source. RT-PCR in the first round (using the HTBI primer set) targeted the TCR CDR3. One entry per CDR3 protein results from TCRdb running MiXCR on the multiplex PCR reads. The sample has hundreds of thousands of distinct CDR3 sequences; approximately 15% are singletons. Sequencing used blood. The receptors were gathered from a woman aged 18-29 years with Graves' hyperthyroidism.

This clonotype was detected many times. V is TRBV11-2 and J is TRBJ2-7; D perhaps matches TRBD1 (6 bases). Germline V CDR1 and CDR2: SGHAT, FQNNGV. The CDR3 has 12 amino acids. Trimming left V 7 bases short and J 4 bases short, with 11 bases between. The CDR3 is CASTATGYEQYF. The CDR3, as DNA: TGTGCCAGCACCGCCACAGGGTACGAGCAGTACTTC.

This clonotype was seen a few times. V usage is TRBV10-3 and J usage is TRBJ2-1; D call uncertain. The V end was cut by 5 bases, the J end by 6 bases, with 11 bases between. Germline loops: CDR1 ENHRY, CDR2 SYGVKD. The CDR3 consists of 13 residues. CDR3 in DNA: TGTGCCATCAGTACTGACGGAACCAATGAGCAGTTCTTC. Encoded protein: CAISTDGTNEQFF.

This clonotype was seen repeatedly, ten times or more. This rearrangement joins TRBV20-1 to TRBJ2-7; 7 bases are a match to TRBD1. Looked up from germline, CDR1 is DFQATT and CDR2 is SNEGSKA (reference sequence). This CDR3 has 15 residues. After removal of 3 bases from V and 6 bases from J, the junction contained 14 bases not matched to a gene. CDR3 amino acids: CSASRTGAALGEQYF. CDR3 bases: TGCAGTGCTAGCCGCACAGGGGCCGCCCTTGGCGAGCAGTACTTC.

Many counts were recorded for this clonotype. The chain recombines TRBV20-1 with TRBJ2-7; 7 bases fit TRBD2. The germline V gene has CDR1 DFQATT and CDR2 SNEGSKA (reference sequence). With 0 bases clipped from V and 2 bases from J, the junction kept 4 bases outside the gene matches. This CDR3 spans 14 amino acids. The CDR3 sequence: CSARDAGRTYEQYF. The CDR3 region has the DNA TGCAGTGCTAGAGATGCCGGGAGGACCTACGAGCAGTACTTC.

The sample holds many counts of this clonotype. The chain carries TRBV20-1 and TRBJ1-3, with no clear D. The germline V gene has CDR1 DFQATT and CDR2 SNEGSKA (reference sequence). The CDR3 runs 13 residues. Trimming left V 0 bases short and J 0 bases short, with 3 bases between. CDR3 protein: CSARDSSGNTIYF. The CDR3 region has the DNA TGCAGTGCTAGAGATAGCTCTGGAAACACCATATATTTT.

Ten or more counts support this clonotype. The V gene is TRBV12-3 or TRBV12-4, the J gene TRBJ2-1; TRBD2 matches at 13 bases. CDR3 size: 14 residues. J gave up 9 bases and V 5 bases, and 4 bases lay outside the gene matches. In DNA, the CDR3 is TGTGCCAGCAGTCCTGGACTAGCGGGAGTTGAGCAGTTCTTC. Translating it yields CASSPGLAGVEQFF.

This clonotype was found a few times. The V call is TRBV4-2, the J call TRBJ2-2; D is ambiguous. Germline V lookup: CDR1 LGHNA, CDR2 YNFKEQ. V lost 2 bases and J lost 7, with 8 bases in between. The CDR3 spans 13 residues. CDR3 residues: CASSQTRYGELFF. The CDR3, as DNA: TGTGCCAGCAGCCAAACGCGGTACGGGGAGCTGTTTTTT.

This clonotype was seen ten or more times. The chain has TRBV28 and TRBJ1-2, with 9 bases fitting TRBD1. Per the germline V gene, CDR1 is MDHEN and CDR2 is SYDVKM. V lost 5 bases and J lost 4; bases outside the gene matches: 14. This CDR3 is built from 17 residues. CDR3 in amino acids: CASSANIRDRAPYGYTF. The CDR3 DNA follows: TGTGCCAGCAGTGCGAACATCCGGGACAGGGCCCCCTATGGCTACACCTTC.

This clonotype was counted at least ten times. The chain couples TRBV12-3 or TRBV12-4 to TRBJ1-2; no definite D call. This CDR3 spans 12 amino acids. With 6 bases removed from V and 4 bases from J, the gap between germline ends came to 9 bases. CDR3 loop: CASRIGGYGYTF. CDR3 bases: TGTGCCAGCAGAATAGGAGGCTATGGCTACACCTTC.

This clonotype was recorded at least ten times. Its ends do not fully match the called genes, so a read error is possible. The chain joins TRBV6-5 to TRBJ2-7, with 9 bases fitting TRBD1. This CDR3 is 14 amino acids long. Germline V gene lookup returns CDR1 MNHEY and CDR2 SVGAGI. The CDR3 is CTSSYLDRGNEQYF. DNA of the CDR3: TGTACCAGCAGTTACCTGGACAGGGGAAACGAGCAGTACTTC.

This clonotype was detected only a few times. One junction end disagrees with the germline gene, perhaps due to a read error. This sequence joins TRBV6-1 and TRBJ2-3, with D perhaps matching TRBD1 (6 bases). The CDR3 covers 15 residues. CDR1 and CDR2 from the germline V gene are MNHNS and SASEGT. CDR3 sequence: CVSSEVGGAVDTQYF. The CDR3 DNA sequence: TGTGTCAGCAGTGAAGTAGGGGGAGCCGTAGATACGCAGTATTTT.

This clonotype was seen repeatedly, ten times or more. The rearrangement uses TRBV7-2 and TRBJ2-7; 14 bases are shared with TRBD2. From germline, CDR1 is SGHTA and CDR2 FQGNSA. The CDR3 is 17 residues long. Trimming cost V 4 bases and J 3 bases; bases outside gene matches: 8. This CDR3 reads CASSSGTSGGARYEQYF. For the CDR3, the DNA is TGTGCCAGCAGCTCCGGGACTAGCGGGGGTGCTCGCTACGAGCAGTACTTC.

In its sample, this clonotype was seen many times. V gene TRBV29-1 combines with J gene TRBJ2-1; 8 bases fit TRBD2. The germline gives CDR1 SQVTM, CDR2 ANQGSEA. The CDR3 covers 15 residues. The J segment lost 0 bases and the V segment lost 2 bases, leaving 3 bases of the junction unmatched. CDR3 DNA: TGCAGCGTTGAACTAAGCGGGAGCTCCTACAATGAGCAGTTCTTC. It encodes CSVELSGSSYNEQFF.

This clonotype showed up many times. The V gene is TRBV7-9, the J gene TRBJ2-3; no reliable D call. In germline, CDR1 is SEHNR, CDR2 FQNEAQ (reference sequence). The CDR3 sequence is 14 residues long. V was pared by 0 bases and J by 2 bases, with 6 bases between. CDR3 protein: CASSLATYTDTQYF. The DNA for the CDR3 is TGTGCCAGCAGCTTAGCGACGTACACAGATACGCAGTATTTT.

This clonotype was seen many times. The chain combines TRBV6-1 with TRBJ1-5, with D perhaps TRBD1 (6 bases). Per the germline V gene, CDR1 is MNHNS and CDR2 is SASEGT. The CDR3 totals 15 residues. Trimming cost V 7 bases and J 7 bases, with 20 bases left between them. CDR3 coding DNA: TGTGCCAGCACCCCAGGGGCAGGGAGGCGCCAGCCCCAGCATTTT. Its translation: CASTPGAGRRQPQHF.

This sequence joins TRBV5-8 and TRBJ2-7; D not resolved. The CDR3 has 14 residues. Trimming took 0 bases from V and 3 from J, leaving 10 bases between them. Germline V gives CDR1 SGHTS, CDR2 YDEGEE. The DNA of the CDR3 is TGTGCCAGCAGCTTGGGCCCCCGTGTCTACGAGCAGTACTTC. This codes for CASSLGPRVYEQYF.

This chain's CDR3 is CSADKGGGATDTQYF. DNA for the CDR3: TGCAGTGCTGACAAAGGGGGGGGGGCCACAGATACGCAGTATTTT. The chain is built from TRBV20-1 and TRBJ2-3, with a tentative D call TRBD2 (7 bases). CDR3 length equals 15 residues. Germline CDR1 and CDR2: DFQATT and SNEGSKA (reference sequence). Trimming cost V 5 bases and J 2 bases, with 17 bases left between them.

The chain couples TRBV7-8 to TRBJ2-7; perhaps TRBD2 as D (6 bases). From germline, CDR1 is SGHVS and CDR2 FQNEAQ. V dropped 5 bases and J dropped 2 bases, with 13 bases sitting between them. This CDR3 has 14 residues. The CDR3 DNA reads TGTGCCAGCAGCGCGACGGGGGTGACCTACGAGCAGTACTTC. Translating it yields CASSATGVTYEQYF.

This clonotype was seen ten or more times. The V call is TRBV20-1, the J call TRBJ2-5, with 8 nucleotides matching TRBD2. After removal of 6 bases from V and 4 bases from J, the junction contained 7 bases not matched to a gene. Germline values: CDR1 DFQATT, CDR2 SNEGSKA (reference sequence). The CDR3 length is 13 residues. The CDR3 region is CSAFSGKLETQYF. The CDR3 nucleotides are TGCAGTGCATTTAGCGGGAAATTAGAGACCCAGTACTTC.

This clonotype has a count of ten or more. J is TRBJ2-5 and V is TRBV3-1; TRBD2 agrees at 9 bases. The junction had 12 bases not matched to a gene; V was cut back by 2 bases and J by 5 bases. There are 17 residues in the CDR3. Germline CDR1 reads LGHDT; CDR2 reads YNNKEL (reference sequence). CDR3 in DNA: TGTGCCAGCAGCCAAAATTCTCTGGCGGGGGGGCGGGAGACCCAGTACTTC. It yields the protein CASSQNSLAGGRETQYF.

This clonotype was seen ten or more times. The V and J genes are TRBV28 and TRBJ1-2; no firm D call. The CDR3 is 13 amino acids. V gave up 6 bases and J gave up 1 base, with 9 bases separating them. Germline CDR1 is MDHEN and CDR2 is SYDVKM. In nucleotides, the CDR3 is TGTGCCAGCAGCCAAGCCAGTAACTATGGCTACACCTTC. This sequence encodes CASSQASNYGYTF.

This sequence joins TRBV12-3 or TRBV12-4 and TRBJ1-6; weak D call: TRBD1 (5 bases). V lost 3 bases to trimming and J lost 8 bases, with 11 bases between them. CDR3 length: 14 amino acids. The CDR3: CASSFTQGYSPLHF. The DNA for the CDR3 is TGTGCCAGCAGTTTTACCCAGGGATATTCACCCCTCCACTTT.

This clonotype was seen a few times. The CDR3 sequence: CASSLRGIEKLFF. CDR3 nucleotides: TGTGCCAGTAGTTTGAGAGGGATAGAAAAACTGTTTTTT. The genes are TRBV19 and TRBJ1-4; D is ambiguous. The CDR3 has 13 amino acids. Trimming removed 5 bases from V and 8 bases from J, with 12 bases in between. CDR1 LNHDA and CDR2 SQIVND come from the germline V gene (reference sequence).

This clonotype was counted a few times. The junction departs from germline at one end; a sequencing error may be responsible. The chain uses TRBV5-1 and TRBJ2-1, with 7 bases matching TRBD1. Germline loops: CDR1 SGHRS, CDR2 YFSETQ. The length of the CDR3 is 18 residues. This chain's CDR3 is CASSLEGQTFGSYNERFF. CDR3 DNA: TGCGCCAGCAGCTTGGAGGGACAGACCTTTGGGTCCTACAATGAGCGGTTCTTC.

This clonotype was seen ten or more times. CDR3 protein: CASSLIGTTGNTIYF. The DNA for the CDR3 is TGTGCCAGCAGCCTCATTGGGACAACTGGAAACACCATATATTTT. The chain links TRBV12-3 or TRBV12-4 to TRBJ1-3, with D possibly matching TRBD1 (6 bases). The CDR3 covers 15 residues. The V and J ends lost 6 bases and 2 bases respectively, with 14 bases between them.

This clonotype showed up many times. The chain is built from TRBV12-5 and TRBJ2-7; D is undetermined. Trimming shortened V by 1 base and J by 5 bases, and 6 bases separated the two germline ends. CDR3 size: 12 residues. The germline V gene encodes CDR1 LGHNT and CDR2 FRNRAP. CDR3 region: CASGLALNEQYF. In DNA, the CDR3 is TGTGCTAGTGGTTTGGCGCTAAACGAGCAGTACTTC.

This clonotype appeared many times. The rearrangement links TRBV12-3 or TRBV12-4 to TRBJ2-7; D may match TRBD1 or TRBD2 (6 bases each). This CDR3 contains 16 residues. Trimming pared 1 base from V and 1 base from J, leaving 14 bases between. The DNA for the CDR3 is TGTGCCAGCAGTTTAGGAGATGGGGGGCTGTCCTACGAGCAGTACTTC. This gives the protein CASSLGDGGLSYEQYF.

This clonotype has ten or more counts. The gene calls are TRBV2 and TRBJ2-7, with D perhaps matching TRBD1 (6 bases). The CDR3 is 14 residues long. Germline CDR1 reads SNHLY; CDR2 reads FYNNEI. V was cut by 7 bases and J by 7 bases, with 20 bases left in between. CDR3 DNA: TGTGCCAGCACCAGGGGTGGGGGCTCGATGGAGCAGTACTTC. Translating gives CASTRGGGSMEQYF.

This clonotype was recorded many times. The chain is built from TRBV2 and TRBJ2-6, with D maybe TRBD2 (5 bases). This CDR3 spans 15 amino acids. V dropped 5 bases and J dropped 0 bases, with 8 bases sitting between them. CDR1 and CDR2 from the germline V gene are SNHLY and FYNNEI. CDR3 sequence (DNA): TGTGCCAGCAGTACCCGGGGCTCTGGGGCCAACGTCCTGACTTTC. It codes for CASSTRGSGANVLTF.